This T cell receptor (beta chain) is from a study of T cells after posttransplantation cyclophosphamide. This clone was counted only a few times. Its specificity is unknown. CDR1 is SGHAT, CDR2 FQNNGV, per germline. The CDR3 runs to 17 residues. The trim removed 5 bases at V and 3 bases at J, leaving 11 bases unmatched. Study outcomes and limitations: Donor-recipient repertoire similarity was low at 1-2 months, rising over year one. Skin or GI-infiltrating T cells shared few TRB sequences with blood.

Control samples came 1 year after myeloablative marrow transplants with methotrexate plus calcineurin inhibitor. Method: immunoSEQ multiplex PCR; TCRdb's copy keeps in-frame clones and lacks some. The sample contains around 15,000 clones, 85% of which appear only once. This clonotype was obtained from a female patient aged 18 to 29 who received an allogeneic stem cell transplant from an unrelated donor, was CMV-positive, and had acute and chronic GVHD. Some T cells may trace back to the graft donor. The chain is built from TRBV11-2 and TRBJ2-4; 9 positions agree with TRBD2. The source material was PBMCs, sampled after allogeneic stem cell transplant with calcineurin inhibitor and methotrexate. The CDR3 spells CASSLRGGDWGKNIQYF. The DNA of the CDR3 is TGTGCCAGCAGCCTCCGCGGGGGGGATTGGGGCAAAAACATTCAGTACTTC.